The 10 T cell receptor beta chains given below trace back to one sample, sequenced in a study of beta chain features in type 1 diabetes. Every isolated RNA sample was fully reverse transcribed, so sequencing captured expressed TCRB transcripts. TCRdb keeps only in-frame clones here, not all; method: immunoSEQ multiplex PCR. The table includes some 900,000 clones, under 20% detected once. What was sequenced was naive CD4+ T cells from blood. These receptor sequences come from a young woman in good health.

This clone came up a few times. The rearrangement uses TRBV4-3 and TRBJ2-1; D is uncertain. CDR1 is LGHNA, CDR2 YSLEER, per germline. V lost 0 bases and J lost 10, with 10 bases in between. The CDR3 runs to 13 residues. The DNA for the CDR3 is TGCGCCAGCAGCCAAGATCTGGGCAGAGAGCAGTTCTTC. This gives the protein CASSQDLGREQFF.

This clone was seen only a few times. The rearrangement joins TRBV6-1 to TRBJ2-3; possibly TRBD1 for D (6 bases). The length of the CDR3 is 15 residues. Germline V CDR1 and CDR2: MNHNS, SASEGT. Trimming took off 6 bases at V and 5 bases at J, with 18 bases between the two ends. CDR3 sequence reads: CASRDSQEGVDTQYF. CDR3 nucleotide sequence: TGTGCCAGCAGGGACAGCCAAGAGGGTGTAGATACGCAGTATTTT.

The CDR3 is CASSETGGASYEQYF. In nucleotides, the CDR3 is TGTGCCAGCTCAGAGACAGGGGGCGCCTCCTACGAGCAGTACTTC. J is TRBJ2-7 and V is TRBV18, with 10 bases that match TRBD1. Germline V gene data show CDR1 as KGHSH and CDR2 as LQKENI. With 5 bases clipped from V and 0 bases from J, the junction kept 4 bases outside the gene matches. This CDR3 comprises 15 residues.

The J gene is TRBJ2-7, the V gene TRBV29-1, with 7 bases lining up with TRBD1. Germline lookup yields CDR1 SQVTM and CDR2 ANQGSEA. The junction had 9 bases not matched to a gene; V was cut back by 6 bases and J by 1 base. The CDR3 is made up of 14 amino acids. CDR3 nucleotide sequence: TGCAGCGTAAACTATCCGGGACAGTCCTACGAGCAGTACTTC. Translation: CSVNYPGQSYEQYF.

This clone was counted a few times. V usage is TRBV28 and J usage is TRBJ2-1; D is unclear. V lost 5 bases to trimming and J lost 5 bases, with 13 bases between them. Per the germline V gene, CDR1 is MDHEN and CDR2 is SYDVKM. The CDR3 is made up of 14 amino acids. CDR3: CASSTSGFHNEQFF. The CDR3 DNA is TGTGCCAGCAGTACCTCAGGCTTCCACAATGAGCAGTTCTTC.

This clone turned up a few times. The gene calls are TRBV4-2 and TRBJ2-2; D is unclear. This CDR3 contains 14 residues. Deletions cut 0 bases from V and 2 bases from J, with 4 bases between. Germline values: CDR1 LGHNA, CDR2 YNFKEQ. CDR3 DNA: TGTGCCAGCAGCCAAGAACCCAACACCGGGGAGCTGTTTTTT. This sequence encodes CASSQEPNTGELFF.

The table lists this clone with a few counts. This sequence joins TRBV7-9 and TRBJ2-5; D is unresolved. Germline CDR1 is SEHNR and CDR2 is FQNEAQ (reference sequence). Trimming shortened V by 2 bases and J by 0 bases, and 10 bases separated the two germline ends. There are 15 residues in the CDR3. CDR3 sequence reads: CASSLRRSDQETQYF. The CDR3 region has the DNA TGTGCCAGCAGCTTACGGCGGAGTGACCAAGAGACCCAGTACTTC.

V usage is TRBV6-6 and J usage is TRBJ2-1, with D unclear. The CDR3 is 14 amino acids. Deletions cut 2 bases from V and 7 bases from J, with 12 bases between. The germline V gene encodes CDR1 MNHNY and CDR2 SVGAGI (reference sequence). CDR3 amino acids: CASSYRILQNEQFF. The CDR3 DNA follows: TGTGCCAGCAGTTACCGAATCCTCCAAAATGAGCAGTTCTTC.

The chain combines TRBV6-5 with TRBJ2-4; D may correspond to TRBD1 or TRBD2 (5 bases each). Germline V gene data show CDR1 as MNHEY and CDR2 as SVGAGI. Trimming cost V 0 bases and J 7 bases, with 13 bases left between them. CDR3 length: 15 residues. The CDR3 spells CASSYSGTEGNIQYF. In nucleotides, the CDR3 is TGTGCCAGCAGTTACTCAGGGACCGAGGGCAACATTCAGTACTTC.

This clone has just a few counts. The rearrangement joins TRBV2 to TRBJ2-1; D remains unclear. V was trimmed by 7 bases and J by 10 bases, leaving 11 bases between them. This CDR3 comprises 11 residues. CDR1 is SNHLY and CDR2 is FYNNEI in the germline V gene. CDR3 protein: CASTVVGEQFF. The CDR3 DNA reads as TGTGCCAGCACCGTCGTAGGGGAGCAGTTCTTC. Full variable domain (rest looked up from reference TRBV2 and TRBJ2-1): EPEVTQTPSHQVTQMGQEVILRCVPISNHLYFYWYRQILGQKVEFLVSFYNNEISEKSEIFDDQFSVERPDGSNFTLKIRSTKLEDSAMYFCASTVVGEQFFGPGTRLTVL.